The 29 T cell receptor beta chains in this list originate from one sample, sequenced in a study of long-term antiretroviral therapy in people with HIV. Sequencing used immunoSEQ v3.0 at survey level. The table came from immunoSEQ multiplex PCR; TCRdb's copy has only in-frame clones and leaves some out. The sample has 15,000 to 20,000 clones; almost 90% are singletons. Source: unsorted PBMCs, taken more than 2.2 years before starting antiretroviral therapy. These receptors originate from a woman in her 30s with HIV.

The V and J genes are TRBV10-3 and TRBJ1-4, with 10 positions matching TRBD1. This CDR3 has 14 amino acids. J was trimmed by 6 bases and V by 2 bases; bases with no gene match: 0. Germline values: CDR1 ENHRY, CDR2 SYGVKD. Here the CDR3 reads CAISEGQGDEKLFF. CDR3 sequence (DNA): TGTGCCATCAGTGAGGGACAGGGGGATGAAAAACTGTTTTTT.

J is TRBJ2-7 and V is TRBV6-5; 11 bases agree with TRBD1. The CDR3 has 16 amino acids. Germline trimming cut 2 bases from V and 2 bases from J; bases unmatched to any gene: 5. Germline V CDR1 and CDR2: MNHEY, SVGAGI. The CDR3 bases are TGTGCCAGCAGTTACGCCCGGGACAGGGGGACCTACGAGCAGTACTTC. It encodes CASSYARDRGTYEQYF.

J is TRBJ1-1 and V is TRBV29-1; tentative D call: TRBD1 (6 bases). This CDR3 comprises 13 residues. V gave up 8 bases and J gave up 4 bases, with 17 bases separating them. Germline-derived CDR1 and CDR2 are SQVTM and ANQGSEA. Here the CDR3 reads CSSIEGGTTEAFF. CDR3 sequence (DNA): TGCAGCTCCATAGAGGGGGGGACCACTGAAGCTTTCTTT.

The chain has TRBV7-9 and TRBJ2-3; 8 bases are a match to TRBD2. CDR1 and CDR2 (germline): SEHNR, FQNEAQ (reference sequence). Trimming at V came to 5 bases and at J to 6 bases, leaving 10 bases not matched to a gene. The CDR3 is 15 residues long. The CDR3 loop reads CASSRRLALTDTQYF. The CDR3 DNA is TGTGCCAGCAGCCGTAGACTAGCGCTGACGGATACGCAGTATTTT.

The chain carries TRBV7-9 and TRBJ1-5; D is uncertain. The V gene lost 0 bases and the J gene lost 2 bases, with 11 bases spanning the gap. The germline gives CDR1 SEHNR, CDR2 FQNEAQ (reference sequence). This CDR3 region has 16 residues. This CDR3 is CASSLAQGEGNQPQHF. The CDR3, as DNA: TGTGCCAGCAGCTTAGCGCAAGGAGAAGGCAATCAGCCCCAGCATTTT.

The CDR3 sequence: CAINTGSYGYTF. In DNA form, the CDR3 reads TGTGCCATCAACACGGGGAGCTATGGCTACACCTTC. V usage is TRBV10-3 and J usage is TRBJ1-2, with D uncertain. Germline CDR1 ENHRY, CDR2 SYGVKD. This CDR3 is 12 amino acids long. Deletions cut 7 bases from V and 4 bases from J, with 10 bases between.

The chain carries TRBV28 and TRBJ1-2; D perhaps matches TRBD1 (6 bases). Looked up from germline, CDR1 is MDHEN and CDR2 is SYDVKM. The CDR3 runs 16 residues. The V end lost 2 bases, the J end lost 8 bases, and 21 bases lay between the germline ends. CDR3 bases: TGTGCCAGCAGTTTAAACCCGCGACAGGCAGGTCGGGGCTACACCTTC. This encodes CASSLNPRQAGRGYTF.

The chain recombines TRBV7-8 with TRBJ2-7, with a tentative D call TRBD1 (5 bases). In germline, CDR1 is SGHVS, CDR2 FQNEAQ. The CDR3 length is 14 residues. Trimming pared 0 bases from V and 0 bases from J, leaving 6 bases between. CDR3 residues: CASSLATGSYEQYF. The CDR3 region has the DNA TGTGCCAGCAGCTTAGCTACAGGCTCCTACGAGCAGTACTTC.

V and J are TRBV30 and TRBJ2-5; 7 bases line up with TRBD1. Per germline, CDR1 GTSNPN and CDR2 SVGIG (reference sequence). The CDR3 is made up of 13 amino acids. The V and J ends lost 4 bases and 5 bases, in that order; junction bases with no gene match: 7. The CDR3 DNA sequence: TGTGCCTGGACCCTACAGGGGTGGGAGACCCAGTACTTC. As protein: CAWTLQGWETQYF. Full variable domain (missing parts from reference TRBV30 and TRBJ2-5): SQTIHQWPATLVQPVGSPLSLECTVEGTSNPNLYWYRQAAGRGLQLLFYSVGIGQISSEVPQNLSASRPQDRQFILSSKKLLLSDSGFYLCAWTLQGWETQYFGPGTRLLVL.

This sequence joins TRBV7-8 and TRBJ1-3, with TRBD1 identical over 7 bases. Per germline, CDR1 SGHVS and CDR2 FQNEAQ. This CDR3 has 16 amino acids. The J segment lost 3 bases and the V segment lost 4 bases, leaving 9 bases of the junction unmatched. This CDR3 is CASSYQRQGVGNTIYF. DNA for the CDR3: TGTGCCAGCAGCTACCAACGACAGGGTGTTGGAAACACCATATATTTT.

CDR3 coding DNA: TGTGCCAGCTCACCAGACGGGGGGCCCCGTTCACCCCTCCACTTT. Protein product: CASSPDGGPRSPLHF. V usage is TRBV18 and J usage is TRBJ1-6; D perhaps matches TRBD1 (6 bases). The CDR3 sequence is 15 residues long. The V end lost 2 bases, the J end lost 9 bases, and 14 bases lay between the germline ends. The germline CDR1 and CDR2 sequences are KGHSH and LQKENI.

This chain uses TRBV9 with TRBJ1-1; weak D call: TRBD1 (6 bases). V was cut by 3 bases and J by 1 base, with 10 bases left in between. This CDR3 contains 14 residues. Germline CDR1 SGDLS, CDR2 YYNGEE. The CDR3 is CASSDGDTNTEAFF. The CDR3 coding sequence is TGTGCCAGCAGCGACGGGGACACGAACACTGAAGCTTTCTTT.

The CDR3 is CASSPQTSGGAYEQYF. In nucleotides, the CDR3 is TGCGCCAGCAGCCCCCAGACTAGCGGGGGGGCCTACGAGCAGTACTTC. V usage is TRBV5-1 and J usage is TRBJ2-7; 14 bases match TRBD2. Germline V lookup: CDR1 SGHRS, CDR2 YFSETQ. The CDR3 is 16 amino acids. With 4 bases clipped from V and 2 bases from J, the junction kept 5 bases outside the gene matches.

The rearrangement joins TRBV9 to TRBJ2-5, with D tentatively TRBD1 or TRBD2 (6 bases each). Germline V gene lookup returns CDR1 SGDLS and CDR2 YYNGEE. The CDR3 sequence is 15 residues long. V lost 0 bases to trimming and J lost 2 bases, with 11 bases between them. The DNA for the CDR3 is TGTGCCAGCAGCGTAGTCGAAGGGGGGCAAGAGACCCAGTACTTC. Translated, it gives CASSVVEGGQETQYF.

This chain joins TRBV2 and TRBJ2-3, with 8 bases matching TRBD1. After removal of 6 bases from V and 0 bases from J, the junction contained 5 bases not matched to a gene. The CDR3 is 15 amino acids. Germline CDR1 and CDR2: SNHLY and FYNNEI. In nucleotides, the CDR3 is TGTGCCAGCAGCCCAGGGGGCTTGAGCACAGATACGCAGTATTTT. Protein: CASSPGGLSTDTQYF. Together with reference TRBV2 and TRBJ2-3, the CDR3 gives the full variable domain: EPEVTQTPSHQVTQMGQEVILRCVPISNHLYFYWYRQILGQKVEFLVSFYNNEISEKSEIFDDQFSVERPDGSNFTLKIRSTKLEDSAMYFCASSPGGLSTDTQYFGPGTRLTVL.

V is TRBV5-1 and J is TRBJ2-7; 10 positions match TRBD1. The CDR3 is 17 residues long. The V gene's germline CDR1 is SGHRS and CDR2 YFSETQ. J lost 4 bases, V lost 2 bases, and 12 bases had no gene match. The CDR3 reads CASSFSLGTGDGYEQYF. The CDR3 DNA reads TGCGCCAGCAGCTTTTCACTGGGGACAGGGGATGGGTACGAGCAGTACTTC.

J is TRBJ1-1 and V is TRBV19; TRBD1 agrees at 8 bases. CDR1 and CDR2 from the germline V gene are LNHDA and SQIVND (reference sequence). J lost 8 bases, V lost 7 bases, and 15 bases had no gene match. This CDR3 is built from 15 residues. CDR3 DNA sequence: TGTGCCAGTAAAACTCAGGGGGCAATCAACCACGAAGCTTTCTTT. Protein: CASKTQGAINHEAFF.

This clone was seen only once. The genes are TRBV6-1 and TRBJ2-7, with TRBD1 identical over 8 bases. CDR3 length equals 15 residues. Germline values: CDR1 MNHNS, CDR2 SASEGT. V lost 1 base and J lost 4; bases outside the gene matches: 6. The CDR3 coding sequence is TGTGCCAGCAGTGAAGGACAGGGGATAAGGTACGAGCAGTACTTC. Its translation: CASSEGQGIRYEQYF.

The CDR3 nucleotides are TGTGCCAGCAGTGATCCGTCTAGAGTTACAGATACGCAGTATTTT. Translation gives CASSDPSRVTDTQYF. The chain combines TRBV6-1 with TRBJ2-3; D gene uncertain. Trimming took off 3 bases at V and 3 bases at J, with 13 bases between the two ends. The CDR3 runs 15 residues. The germline V gene has CDR1 MNHNS and CDR2 SASEGT.

This chain uses TRBV14 with TRBJ1-5, with D hard to call. CDR3 length: 17 amino acids. Germline CDR1 is SGHDN and CDR2 is FVKESK. V was clipped by 4 bases and J by 3 bases, with 19 bases between them. CDR3 region: CASSRQRSPGDNQPQHF. Here the CDR3 DNA reads TGTGCCAGCAGCCGCCAAAGGAGTCCGGGCGACAATCAGCCCCAGCATTTT.

V and J are TRBV2 and TRBJ2-7, with TRBD1 matching 8 bases. Losses at the gene ends were 6 bases for V and 4 bases for J; bases not matched to a gene: 8. The germline CDR1 and CDR2 sequences are SNHLY and FYNNEI. This CDR3 comprises 14 residues. CDR3 sequence reads: CASSPGQGKYEQYF. The DNA of the CDR3 is TGTGCCAGCAGCCCCGGACAGGGAAAATACGAGCAGTACTTC. The complete variable domain, with remaining parts taken from reference TRBV2 and TRBJ2-7, reads EPEVTQTPSHQVTQMGQEVILRCVPISNHLYFYWYRQILGQKVEFLVSFYNNEISEKSEIFDDQFSVERPDGSNFTLKIRSTKLEDSAMYFCASSPGQGKYEQYFGPGTRLTVT.

V and J are TRBV18 and TRBJ2-4, with D tentatively TRBD1 (5 bases). This CDR3 spans 14 amino acids. Trimming left V 4 bases short and J 8 bases short, with 15 bases between. Per germline, CDR1 KGHSH and CDR2 LQKENI. CDR3 protein: CASSRPGVQDIQYF. The CDR3 bases are TGTGCCAGCTCACGACCCGGTGTACAGGACATTCAGTACTTC.

This chain links TRBV7-6 with TRBJ2-6; D might be TRBD2 (6 bases). V was shortened by 7 bases and J by 0 bases, with 28 bases between the two germline ends. Germline CDR1 reads SGHVS; CDR2 reads FNYEAQ. This CDR3 comprises 21 residues. CDR3 DNA: TGTGCCAGCATCGAAATACCGGGACTTACGCTGGGGGTCTCTGGGGCCAACGTCCTGACTTTC. The encoded protein is CASIEIPGLTLGVSGANVLTF. Full variable domain (remainder filled in from reference TRBV7-6 and TRBJ2-6): GAGVSQSPRYKVTKRGQDVALRCDPISGHVSLYWYRQALGQGPEFLTYFNYEAQQDKSGLPNDRFSAERPEGSISTLTIQRTEQRDSAMYRCASIEIPGLTLGVSGANVLTFGAGSRLTVL.

The V and J genes are TRBV18 and TRBJ1-6; no firm D call. CDR1 and CDR2 (germline): KGHSH, LQKENI. The CDR3 is 15 amino acids. V lost 3 bases to trimming and J lost 2 bases, with 8 bases between them. This CDR3 reads CASSPVGTYNSPLHF. CDR3 DNA: TGTGCCAGCTCACCCGTCGGGACCTATAATTCACCCCTCCACTTT.

This chain links TRBV19 with TRBJ1-5; D is unclear. This CDR3 has 16 amino acids. CDR1 is LNHDA and CDR2 is SQIVND in the germline V gene (reference sequence). Between the trimmed V and J ends, which lost 5 bases and 0 bases, there was a span of 14 bases. Written as DNA, the CDR3 is TGTGCCAGTAGTCCAATCCAGGCTTATAGCAATCAGCCCCAGCATTTT. This gives the protein CASSPIQAYSNQPQHF.

V usage is TRBV5-1 and J usage is TRBJ2-5; 13 nucleotides align to TRBD2. With 4 bases clipped from V and 3 bases from J, the junction kept 6 bases outside the gene matches. The germline V gene has CDR1 SGHRS and CDR2 YFSETQ. This CDR3 is 16 amino acids long. The CDR3 reads CASSPFGLAGEETQYF. DNA for the CDR3: TGCGCCAGCAGCCCTTTCGGACTAGCGGGGGAAGAGACCCAGTACTTC.

This clone was counted a single time. The chain is built from TRBV2 and TRBJ1-1; D unresolved. CDR3 length: 14 amino acids. With 4 bases removed from V and 1 base from J, the gap between germline ends came to 10 bases. Germline assignment: CDR1 SNHLY and CDR2 FYNNEI. The CDR3 spells CASSVRGGNTEAFF. Here the CDR3 DNA reads TGTGCCAGCAGTGTTCGCGGAGGGAACACTGAAGCTTTCTTT. The complete variable domain, with remaining parts taken from reference TRBV2 and TRBJ1-1, reads EPEVTQTPSHQVTQMGQEVILRCVPISNHLYFYWYRQILGQKVEFLVSFYNNEISEKSEIFDDQFSVERPDGSNFTLKIRSTKLEDSAMYFCASSVRGGNTEAFFGQGTRLTVV.

This chain uses TRBV7-2 with TRBJ2-7; no definite D call. CDR3 length equals 12 residues. Germline V gene data show CDR1 as SGHTA and CDR2 as FQGNSA. V gave up 3 bases and J gave up 3 bases, with 6 bases separating them. This CDR3 reads CASSFPGYEQYF. The CDR3 DNA reads TGTGCCAGCAGCTTTCCCGGCTACGAGCAGTACTTC.

Points on this clone: A junction boundary mismatches the germline segment, possibly from a read error. The chain joins TRBV6-5 to TRBJ2-7, with 7 nucleotides matching TRBD1. CDR3 length: 13 residues. Germline CDR1 MNHEY, CDR2 SVGAGI. The CDR3, as DNA: TGTGCCAGCAGTTCCAACACAGGGGCTCTCGTCGACTTC. It encodes CASSSNTGALVDF.